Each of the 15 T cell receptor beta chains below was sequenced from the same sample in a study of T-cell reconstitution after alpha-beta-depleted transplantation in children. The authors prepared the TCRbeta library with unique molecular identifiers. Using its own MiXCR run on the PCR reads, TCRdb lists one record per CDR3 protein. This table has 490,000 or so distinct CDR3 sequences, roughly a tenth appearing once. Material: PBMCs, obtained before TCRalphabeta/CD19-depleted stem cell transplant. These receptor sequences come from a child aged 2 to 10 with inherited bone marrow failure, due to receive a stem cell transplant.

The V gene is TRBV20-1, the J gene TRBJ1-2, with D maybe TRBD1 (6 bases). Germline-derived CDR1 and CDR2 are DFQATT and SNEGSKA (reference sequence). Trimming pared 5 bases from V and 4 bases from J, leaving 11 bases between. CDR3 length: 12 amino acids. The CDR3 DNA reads TGCAGTGCTGTAGACAGGCTCTATGGCTACACCTTC. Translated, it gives CSAVDRLYGYTF.

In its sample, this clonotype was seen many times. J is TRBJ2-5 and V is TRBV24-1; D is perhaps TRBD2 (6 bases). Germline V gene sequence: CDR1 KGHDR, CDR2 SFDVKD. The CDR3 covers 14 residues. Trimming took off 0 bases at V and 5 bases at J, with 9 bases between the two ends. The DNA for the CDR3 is TGTGCCACCAGTGATTTGGGGGAGGTTGAGACCCAGTACTTC. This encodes CATSDLGEVETQYF.

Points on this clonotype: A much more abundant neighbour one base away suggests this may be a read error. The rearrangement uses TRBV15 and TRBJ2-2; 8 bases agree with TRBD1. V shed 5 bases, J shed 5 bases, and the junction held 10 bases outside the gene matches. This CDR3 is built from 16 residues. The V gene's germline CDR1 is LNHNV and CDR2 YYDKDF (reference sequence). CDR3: CATSSLQGVRTGELFF. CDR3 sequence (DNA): TGTGCCACCAGCTCACTACAGGGGGTGAGAACCGGGGAGCTGTTTTTT.

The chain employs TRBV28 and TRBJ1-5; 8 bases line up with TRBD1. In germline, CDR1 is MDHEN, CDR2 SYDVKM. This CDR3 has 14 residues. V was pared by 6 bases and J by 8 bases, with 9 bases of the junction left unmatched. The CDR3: CASSRSGGWEPQHF. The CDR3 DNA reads TGTGCCAGCAGCCGATCAGGGGGCTGGGAGCCCCAGCATTTT.

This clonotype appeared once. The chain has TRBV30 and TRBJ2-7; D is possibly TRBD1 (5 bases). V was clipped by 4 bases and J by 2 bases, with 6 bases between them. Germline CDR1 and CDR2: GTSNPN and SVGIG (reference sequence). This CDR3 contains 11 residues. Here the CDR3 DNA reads TGTGCCTGGACGGACACCTACGAGCAGTACTTC. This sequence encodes CAWTDTYEQYF. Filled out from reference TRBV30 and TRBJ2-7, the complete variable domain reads SQTIHQWPATLVQPVGSPLSLECTVEGTSNPNLYWYRQAAGRGLQLLFYSVGIGQISSEVPQNLSASRPQDRQFILSSKKLLLSDSGFYLCAWTDTYEQYFGPGTRLTVT.

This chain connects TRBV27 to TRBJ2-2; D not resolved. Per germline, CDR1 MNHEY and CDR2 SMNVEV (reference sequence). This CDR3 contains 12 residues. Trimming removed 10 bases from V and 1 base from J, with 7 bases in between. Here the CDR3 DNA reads TGTGCCATAGTAATGAACACCGGGGAGCTGTTTTTT. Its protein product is CAIVMNTGELFF.

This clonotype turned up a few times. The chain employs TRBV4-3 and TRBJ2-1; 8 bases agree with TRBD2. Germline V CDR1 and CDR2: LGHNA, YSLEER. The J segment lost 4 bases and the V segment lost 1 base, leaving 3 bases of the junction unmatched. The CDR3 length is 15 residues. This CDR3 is CASSQGLAQYNEQFF. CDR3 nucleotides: TGCGCCAGCAGCCAAGGACTAGCGCAGTACAATGAGCAGTTCTTC.

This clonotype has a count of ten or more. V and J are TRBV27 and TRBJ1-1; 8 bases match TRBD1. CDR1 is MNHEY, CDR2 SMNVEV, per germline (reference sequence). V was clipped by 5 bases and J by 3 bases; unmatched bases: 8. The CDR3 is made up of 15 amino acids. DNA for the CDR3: TGTGCCAGCAGTCCGTGGACAGGGATTGACACTGAAGCTTTCTTT. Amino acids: CASSPWTGIDTEAFF.

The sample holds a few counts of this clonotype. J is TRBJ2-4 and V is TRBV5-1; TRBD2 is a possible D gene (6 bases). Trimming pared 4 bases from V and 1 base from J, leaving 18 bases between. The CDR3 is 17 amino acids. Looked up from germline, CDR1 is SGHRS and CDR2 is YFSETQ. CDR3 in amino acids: CASSRWGVDGAKNIQYF. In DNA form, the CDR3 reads TGCGCCAGCAGCAGATGGGGGGTCGACGGGGCCAAAAACATTCAGTACTTC.

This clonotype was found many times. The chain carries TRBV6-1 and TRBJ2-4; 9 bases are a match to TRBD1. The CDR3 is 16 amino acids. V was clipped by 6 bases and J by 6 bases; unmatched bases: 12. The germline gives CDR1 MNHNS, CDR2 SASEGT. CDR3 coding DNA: TGTGCCAGCAGCCAAGGACAGGGGTTCTGGGGAAACATTCAGTACTTC. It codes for CASSQGQGFWGNIQYF.

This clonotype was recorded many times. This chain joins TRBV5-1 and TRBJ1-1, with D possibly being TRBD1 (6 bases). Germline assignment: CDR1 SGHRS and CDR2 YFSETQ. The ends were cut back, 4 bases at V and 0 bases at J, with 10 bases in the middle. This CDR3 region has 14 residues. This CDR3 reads CASSPQGMNTEAFF. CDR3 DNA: TGCGCCAGCAGCCCGCAGGGGATGAACACTGAAGCTTTCTTT.

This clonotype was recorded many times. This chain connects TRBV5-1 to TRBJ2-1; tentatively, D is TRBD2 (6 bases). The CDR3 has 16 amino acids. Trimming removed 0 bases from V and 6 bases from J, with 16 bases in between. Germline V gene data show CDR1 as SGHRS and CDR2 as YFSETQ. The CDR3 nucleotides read TGCGCCAGCAGCTTGGATGCGGGAACCATCATCAATGAGCAGTTCTTC. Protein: CASSLDAGTIINEQFF. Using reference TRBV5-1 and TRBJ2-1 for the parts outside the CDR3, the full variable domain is KAGVTQTPRYLIKTRGQQVTLSCSPISGHRSVSWYQQTPGQGLQFLFEYFSETQRNKGNFPGRFSGRQFSNSRSEMNVSTLELGDSALYLCASSLDAGTIINEQFFGPGTRLTVL.

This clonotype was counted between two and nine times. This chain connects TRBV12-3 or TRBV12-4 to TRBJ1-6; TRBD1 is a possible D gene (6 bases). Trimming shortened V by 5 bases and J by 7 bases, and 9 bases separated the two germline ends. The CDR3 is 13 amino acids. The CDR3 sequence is CASSNTGNSPLHF. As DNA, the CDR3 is TGTGCCAGCAGTAATACAGGGAATTCACCCCTCCACTTT.

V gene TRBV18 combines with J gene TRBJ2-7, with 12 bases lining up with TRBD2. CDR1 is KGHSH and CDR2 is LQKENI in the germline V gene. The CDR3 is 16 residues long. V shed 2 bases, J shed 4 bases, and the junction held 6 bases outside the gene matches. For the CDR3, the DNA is TGTGCCAGCTCACCAGCCCTAGCGGGAGGGATTTACGAGCAGTACTTC. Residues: CASSPALAGGIYEQYF.

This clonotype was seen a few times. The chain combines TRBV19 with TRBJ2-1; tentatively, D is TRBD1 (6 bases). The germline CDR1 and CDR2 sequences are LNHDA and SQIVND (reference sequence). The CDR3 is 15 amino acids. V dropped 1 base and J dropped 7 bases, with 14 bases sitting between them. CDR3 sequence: CASSIAQDSLNEQFF. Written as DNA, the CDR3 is TGTGCCAGTAGTATAGCCCAGGACAGCCTAAATGAGCAGTTCTTC.